The rows below give T cell receptor beta chains drawn from one sample of a study of post-analysis software for immune sequencing data. Using its own MiXCR run on the PCR reads, TCRdb lists one record per CDR3 protein. The table records some 450,000 distinct CDR3 sequences, nearly 45% of them present only once. The sequenced material came from blood. The receptors come from a girl aged 10-17 years with multiple sclerosis. The CDR3 runs from the conserved cysteine through the conserved F or W. Each record gives: V gene, CDR3 protein.

>TRBV5-1
CATKEVPRTETQYF
>TRBV27
CASSLTADDRAYGYTF
>TRBV20-1
CSAGDSGRSSYEQYF
>TRBV7-2
CASSLTSGSRAYEQYF
>TRBV15
CATSRGSGGSGKGHEQFF
>TRBV28
CASRVSGSTYEQYF
>TRBV29-1
CSCWRGVNEQFF
>TRBV20-1
CSARDRDSGRARGEFF
>TRBV20-1
CSASPTSGEQETQYF
>TRBV28
CASSRGRSLFNEQFF
>TRBV2
CASSASGSLNEQFF
>TRBV2
CASSVRFYSPLHF
>TRBV12-3/TRBV12-4
CAGSWGRTDTQYF
>TRBV20-1
CSASGTGAYEQYF
>TRBV4-3
CASSQEYLRDGGIYEQYF
>TRBV29-1
CSVEGGRASYGYTF
>TRBV29-1
CSTTEGLHTDTQYF
>TRBV5-1
CASSLTQPYEQYF
>TRBV7-6
CASRPPDSYEQYF
>TRBV6-2/TRBV6-3
CASTKISRDGYGYTF
>TRBV4-1
CASSQVGRGYGYTF
>TRBV9
CASGVGSVGGRSEAFF
>TRBV28
CASSPPTDSGANVLTF
>TRBV20-1
CSARDFRDSYGYTF
>TRBV6-5
CASSYPSADRDPARYEQYF
>TRBV20-1
CSAMGGGVEAFF
>TRBV7-8
CASSTKAFSYNEQFF
>TRBV10-3
CAISDVRREVPYEQYF
>TRBV28
CASSLKGTEKLFF
>TRBV20-1
CSARGPHTTNYGYTF
>TRBV7-2
CASSLALPRDEQFF
>TRBV7-2
CASSPGHRTLGGETQYF
>TRBV12-3/TRBV12-4
CASSTGPPLGLWPQHF
>TRBV28
CASSLSQSQETQYF
>TRBV21-1
CASSLRDRGLGTQYF
>TRBV10-3
CAISIAGPSYNEQFF
>TRBV7-2
CASSRLSEQYF
>TRBV20-1
CSATTGGIYEQYF
>TRBV7-2
CASSSLGASEQYF
>TRBV10-3
CAISESAQLHGYTF